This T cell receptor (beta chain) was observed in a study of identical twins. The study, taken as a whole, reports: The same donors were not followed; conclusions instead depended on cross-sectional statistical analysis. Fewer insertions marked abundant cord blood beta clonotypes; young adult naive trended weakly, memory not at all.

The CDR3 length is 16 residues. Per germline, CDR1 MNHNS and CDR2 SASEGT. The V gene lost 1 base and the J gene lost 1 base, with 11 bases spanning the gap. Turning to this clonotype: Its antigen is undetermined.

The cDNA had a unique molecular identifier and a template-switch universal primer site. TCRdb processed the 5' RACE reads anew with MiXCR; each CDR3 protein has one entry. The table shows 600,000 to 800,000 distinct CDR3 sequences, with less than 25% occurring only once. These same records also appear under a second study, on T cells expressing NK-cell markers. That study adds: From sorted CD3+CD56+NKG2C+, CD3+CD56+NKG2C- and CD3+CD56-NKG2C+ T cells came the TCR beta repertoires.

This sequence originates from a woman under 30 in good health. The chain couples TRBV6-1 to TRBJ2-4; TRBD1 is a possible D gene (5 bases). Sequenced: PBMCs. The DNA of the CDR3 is TGTGCCAGCAGTGAAGTCGCAGGGTTGGCCAAAAACATTCAGTACTTC. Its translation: CASSEVAGLAKNIQYF.